The 32 T cell receptor beta chains listed next were all sequenced from one sample in a study of human T cells and chemical hapten exposure. Time point: patch test 3, about 24 weeks after DPC sensitization. This sample's treatment: therapeutic diphenylcyclopropenone sensitization with weekly scalp DPC. MiXCR, run by TCRdb on the RACE reads, gives a single entry per CDR3 protein. The table lists some 89,000 distinct CDR3 sequences, 27% of them singletons. The sequencing used whole blood, collected in connection with sensitization to the hapten diphenylcyclopropenone (DPC). The source of these receptors is a man in his forties with alopecia areata. Some clones in this sample may be carry-over from other donors' samples.

The rearrangement uses TRBV6-5 and TRBJ2-7; D is unresolved. V lost 7 bases, J lost 3 bases, and 13 bases lay in between. This CDR3 is built from 13 residues. Germline CDR1 MNHEY, CDR2 SVGAGI. Written as DNA, the CDR3 is TGTGCCAGCACCTTTGGCTACGGCTACGAGCAGTACTTC. Protein: CASTFGYGYEQYF.

This clonotype was seen at least ten times. This sequence joins TRBV29-1 and TRBJ1-1; 8 bases are a match to TRBD1. V dropped 4 bases and J dropped 4; count of bases not matched to a gene: 8. The CDR3 contains 14 residues. Germline CDR1 is SQVTM and CDR2 is ANQGSEA. This chain's CDR3 is CSVGTGTGSTEAFF. In DNA, the CDR3 is TGCAGCGTTGGGACAGGGACGGGGAGCACTGAAGCTTTCTTT.

This rearrangement joins TRBV12-3 or TRBV12-4 to TRBJ2-7, with a weak D call TRBD2 (5 bases). CDR3 length equals 12 residues. Between the trimmed V and J ends, which lost 9 bases and 4 bases, there was a span of 13 bases. The CDR3 DNA reads as TGTGCCAGTCGGATGGGAGTGTACGAGCAGTACTTC. It encodes CASRMGVYEQYF.

This clonotype came up a few times. The chain couples TRBV10-3 to TRBJ2-3, with 12 bases aligning to TRBD1. Germline loops: CDR1 ENHRY, CDR2 SYGVKD. V lost 5 bases and J lost 6; bases outside the gene matches: 9. The CDR3 is 16 amino acids. As DNA, the CDR3 is TGTGCCATCAGTTCTGCCGGGACAGGGGGCGCGGATACGCAGTATTTT. Translated, it gives CAISSAGTGGADTQYF.

This chain uses TRBV12-3 or TRBV12-4 with TRBJ2-7, with D perhaps TRBD2 (6 bases). V was pared by 2 bases and J by 2 bases, with 13 bases between. This CDR3 contains 15 residues. The CDR3 DNA sequence: TGTGCCAGCAGTTTATACCTAGCGTCCACCTACGAGCAGTACTTC. Translated: CASSLYLASTYEQYF.

This clonotype was detected a few times. The chain couples TRBV12-3 or TRBV12-4 to TRBJ2-3, with unresolved D. The length of the CDR3 is 14 residues. The V end lost 6 bases, the J end lost 6 bases, and 16 bases lay between the germline ends. The CDR3 loop reads CASSPVEARDTQYF. CDR3 DNA sequence: TGTGCCAGCAGCCCGGTTGAGGCTAGGGATACGCAGTATTTT.

This clonotype was counted only a few times. The chain carries TRBV12-3 or TRBV12-4 and TRBJ2-3, with D perhaps matching TRBD2 (5 bases). The CDR3 loop spans 13 amino acids. V was trimmed by 7 bases and J by 6 bases, leaving 14 bases between them. The CDR3 nucleotides read TGTGCCAGCACCTTCCTAGCAACCGATACGCAGTATTTT. Amino acid sequence: CASTFLATDTQYF.

The chain recombines TRBV29-1 with TRBJ2-7; D possibly corresponds to TRBD1 (6 bases). The CDR3 length is 10 residues. Germline CDR1 reads SQVTM; CDR2 reads ANQGSEA. Deletions cut 6 bases from V and 5 bases from J, with 8 bases between. In nucleotides, the CDR3 is TGCAGCGTGGGGGCTCACGAGCAGTACTTC. It is translated as CSVGAHEQYF.

This clonotype occurred a few times. The CDR3 reads CATSRDTSTGGEQYF. In nucleotides, the CDR3 is TGTGCCACCAGCAGAGATACATCGACAGGGGGGGAGCAGTACTTC. The genes are TRBV15 and TRBJ2-7, with 9 bases aligning to TRBD1. The V gene end was trimmed by 0 bases and the J gene end by 7 bases; junction bases not matched to a gene: 7. From germline, CDR1 is LNHNV and CDR2 YYDKDF (reference sequence). This CDR3 spans 15 amino acids.

The chain employs TRBV6-2 or TRBV6-3 and TRBJ1-5; D is uncertain. The CDR3 consists of 14 residues. Deletions cut 8 bases from V and 8 bases from J, with 19 bases between. Germline V gene sequence: CDR1 MNHEY, CDR2 SVGEGT. The CDR3: CASFTPTSLEPQHF. CDR3 in DNA: TGTGCCAGCTTCACACCGACAAGCCTTGAGCCCCAGCATTTT.

The V gene is TRBV5-1, the J gene TRBJ1-1, with 10 nucleotides matching TRBD1. The CDR3 consists of 15 residues. Trimming at V came to 0 bases and at J to 4 bases, leaving 3 bases not matched to a gene. CDR1 is SGHRS and CDR2 is YFSETQ in the germline V gene. The DNA for the CDR3 is TGCGCCAGCAGCTTGGTGGGACAGGGGCTCACTGAAGCTTTCTTT. It codes for CASSLVGQGLTEAFF.

The rearrangement joins TRBV18 to TRBJ2-2, with 11 bases fitting TRBD1. The CDR3 spans 16 residues. Per germline, CDR1 KGHSH and CDR2 LQKENI. V trimming: 2 bases; J trimming: 5 bases; junction bases outside the gene matches: 4. CDR3 coding DNA: TGTGCCAGCTCACCAAGTGGACAGGGGGCGACCGGGGAGCTGTTTTTT. It translates to CASSPSGQGATGELFF.

The genes are TRBV24-1 and TRBJ2-3; 7 bases fit TRBD1. After removal of 3 bases from V and 1 base from J, the junction contained 3 bases not matched to a gene. Germline V gene sequence: CDR1 KGHDR, CDR2 SFDVKD. The CDR3 sequence is 15 residues long. The CDR3 sequence: CATSDGGQGTDTQYF. CDR3 in DNA: TGTGCCACCAGTGATGGCGGACAGGGCACAGATACGCAGTATTTT.

The V and J genes are TRBV30 and TRBJ2-5, with D perhaps given as TRBD1 or TRBD2 (5 bases each). Germline V gene sequence: CDR1 GTSNPN, CDR2 SVGIG (reference sequence). Trimming pared 2 bases from V and 10 bases from J, leaving 11 bases between. This CDR3 has 11 residues. Here the CDR3 reads CAWSHRDGQYF. The CDR3 DNA reads as TGTGCCTGGAGTCACCGGGACGGCCAGTACTTC.

The DNA of the CDR3 is TGTGCCAGCAGCTCGGGACTAGCTGGCACAGATACGCAGTATTTT. It yields the protein CASSSGLAGTDTQYF. This chain uses TRBV11-2 with TRBJ2-3; 9 bases are shared with TRBD2. The CDR3 is 15 residues long. The J segment lost 1 base and the V segment lost 4 bases, leaving 3 bases of the junction unmatched. Germline CDR1 is SGHAT and CDR2 is FQNNGV. The whole variable domain, remainder taken from reference TRBV11-2 and TRBJ2-3, is EAGVAQSPRYKIIEKRQSVAFWCNPISGHATLYWYQQILGQGPKLLIQFQNNGVVDDSQLPKDRFSAERLKGVDSTLKIQPAKLEDSAVYLCASSSGLAGTDTQYFGPGTRLTVL.

The chain links TRBV28 to TRBJ2-4, with TRBD1 matching over 7 bases. J was trimmed by 4 bases and V by 5 bases; bases with no gene match: 8. In germline, CDR1 is MDHEN, CDR2 SYDVKM. This CDR3 is built from 15 residues. In DNA form, the CDR3 reads TGTGCCAGCAGTCCCCCCTCGACAGGGAAAAACATTCAGTACTTC. Residues: CASSPPSTGKNIQYF.

In its sample, this clonotype was seen a few times. V gene TRBV3-1 combines with J gene TRBJ2-6; 7 bases align to TRBD2. V dropped 3 bases and J dropped 2; count of bases not matched to a gene: 7. Looked up from germline, CDR1 is LGHDT and CDR2 is YNNKEL (reference sequence). The CDR3 runs 17 residues. CDR3 protein: CASSQRGRAAGANVLTF. CDR3 coding DNA: TGTGCCAGCAGCCAGCGGGGGAGGGCAGCTGGGGCCAACGTCCTGACTTTC. Together with reference TRBV3-1 and TRBJ2-6, the CDR3 gives the full variable domain: DTAVSQTPKYLVTQMGNDKSIKCEQNLGHDTMYWYKQDSKKFLKIMFSYNNKELIINETVPNRFSPKSPDKAHLNLHINSLELGDSAVYFCASSQRGRAAGANVLTFGAGSRLTVL.

V usage is TRBV7-9 and J usage is TRBJ2-7, with 7 bases that match TRBD2. Trimming cost V 5 bases and J 3 bases; bases outside gene matches: 10. CDR3 length: 15 residues. Germline assignment: CDR1 SEHNR and CDR2 FQNEAQ (reference sequence). This CDR3 reads CASSGVSSGLYEQYF. The CDR3 DNA reads TGTGCCAGCAGCGGGGTGTCTAGCGGCCTCTACGAGCAGTACTTC.

The chain employs TRBV12-3 or TRBV12-4 and TRBJ1-6, with D possibly TRBD1 on 6 matching bases. The CDR3 extends over 13 amino acids. The V end was cut by 7 bases, the J end by 8 bases, with 12 bases between. The CDR3 loop reads CASTGQLHSPLHF. The CDR3 region has the DNA TGTGCCAGCACAGGACAGTTGCATTCACCCCTCCACTTT.

V gene TRBV20-1 combines with J gene TRBJ2-3; 8 bases are shared with TRBD2. The ends lost 0 bases at V and 2 bases at J; junction bases unmatched: 4. Germline values: CDR1 DFQATT, CDR2 SNEGSKA (reference sequence). The CDR3 has 15 residues. DNA of the CDR3: TGCAGTGCTAGAGATGGGGGACTAGTCACAGATACGCAGTATTTT. This translates into CSARDGGLVTDTQYF.

The gene calls are TRBV18 and TRBJ1-4, with 8 bases lining up with TRBD1. Germline values: CDR1 KGHSH, CDR2 LQKENI. The CDR3 spans 14 residues. The trim removed 4 bases at V and 7 bases at J, leaving 5 bases unmatched. CDR3 sequence reads: CASSRGTGTEKLFF. For the CDR3, the DNA is TGTGCCAGCTCACGAGGGACAGGAACTGAAAAACTGTTTTTT.

This sequence joins TRBV6-5 and TRBJ2-1, with TRBD2 matching over 11 bases. The CDR3 extends over 16 amino acids. CDR1 is MNHEY and CDR2 is SVGAGI in the germline V gene. J lost 1 base, V lost 6 bases, and 5 bases had no gene match. The CDR3 is CASSRGLAGSYNEQFF. The DNA for the CDR3 is TGTGCCAGCAGCCGCGGACTAGCGGGTTCCTACAATGAGCAGTTCTTC.

This clonotype was recorded a few times. This chain uses TRBV28 with TRBJ1-5; maybe TRBD1 (6 bases). Trimming removed 8 bases at V and 2 bases at J, with 13 bases between. This CDR3 is 14 amino acids long. Germline V gene data show CDR1 as MDHEN and CDR2 as SYDVKM. CDR3 bases: TGTGCCAGCCGGGACAACCGGCGCAATCAGCCCCAGCATTTT. This codes for CASRDNRRNQPQHF.

The gene calls are TRBV28 and TRBJ2-2; D is unclear. The length of the CDR3 is 13 residues. From germline, CDR1 is MDHEN and CDR2 SYDVKM. Trimming took off 5 bases at V and 6 bases at J, with 10 bases between the two ends. The CDR3 is CASSSPAPGELFF. The CDR3, as DNA: TGTGCCAGCAGTAGCCCAGCCCCCGGGGAGCTGTTTTTT.

The V gene is TRBV7-8, the J gene TRBJ2-6; 10 bases line up with TRBD1. The V segment lost 5 bases and the J segment 0 bases; nucleotides outside the gene matches: 10. This CDR3 has 19 amino acids. Per germline, CDR1 SGHVS and CDR2 FQNEAQ. CDR3 nucleotide sequence: TGTGCCAGCAGCACCATGACAGGGGGCGGAATCTCTGGGGCCAACGTCCTGACTTTC. Residues: CASSTMTGGGISGANVLTF.

The chain carries TRBV7-9 and TRBJ2-7, with TRBD2 identical over 12 bases. After removal of 5 bases from V and 4 bases from J, the junction contained 6 bases not matched to a gene. There are 15 residues in the CDR3. The germline CDR1 and CDR2 sequences are SEHNR and FQNEAQ (reference sequence). CDR3 in amino acids: CASSRGTSGRYEQYF. The CDR3 DNA follows: TGTGCCAGCAGCCGCGGGACTAGCGGGCGGTACGAGCAGTACTTC. Full variable domain (rest looked up from reference TRBV7-9 and TRBJ2-7): DTGVSQNPRHKITKRGQNVTFRCDPISEHNRLYWYRQTLGQGPEFLTYFQNEAQLEKSRLLSDRFSAERPKGSFSTLEIQRTEQGDSAMYLCASSRGTSGRYEQYFGPGTRLTVT.

Only one count was recorded for this clonotype. The chain uses TRBV12-3 or TRBV12-4 and TRBJ1-6; D remains unclear. The CDR3 runs 15 residues. The V and J ends lost 8 bases and 7 bases respectively, with 18 bases between them. CDR3 DNA sequence: TGTGCCAGCCGTCCCACGGGTGGCGGGAATTCACCCCTCCACTTT. It yields the protein CASRPTGGGNSPLHF.

This clonotype occurred a few times. The chain couples TRBV6-6 to TRBJ1-6; TRBD1 aligns across 9 bases. V gave up 5 bases and J gave up 10 bases; unmatched junction bases: 9. The CDR3 runs to 15 residues. Germline V gives CDR1 MNHNY, CDR2 SVGAGI (reference sequence). As DNA, the CDR3 is TGTGCCAGCAGTACGCTCGGGACAGGGATCTCACCCCTCCACTTT. It codes for CASSTLGTGISPLHF.

This clonotype was seen a few times. The chain couples TRBV6-1 to TRBJ1-2, with D perhaps TRBD1 (6 bases). The V end lost 5 bases, the J end lost 6 bases, and 13 bases lay between the germline ends. The CDR3 spans 13 residues. CDR1 and CDR2 from the germline V gene are MNHNS and SASEGT. The CDR3 region has the DNA TGTGCCAGCAGTTCAGGGGTGATGAATGGCTACACCTTC. Residues: CASSSGVMNGYTF.

The chain is built from TRBV20-1 and TRBJ1-1, with D maybe TRBD1 (6 bases). This CDR3 contains 13 residues. The ends were cut back, 6 bases at V and 0 bases at J, with 11 bases in the middle. Per the germline V gene, CDR1 is DFQATT and CDR2 is SNEGSKA (reference sequence). In nucleotides, the CDR3 is TGCAGTGCCTTGGACAGTATGAACACTGAAGCTTTCTTT. This translates into CSALDSMNTEAFF.

This clonotype was seen a few times. The chain recombines TRBV4-1 with TRBJ2-1; 12 bases fit TRBD2. The V gene's germline CDR1 is MGHRA and CDR2 YSYEKL. The CDR3 length is 20 residues. The V and J ends lost 1 base and 4 bases, in that order; junction bases with no gene match: 14. The CDR3 DNA sequence: TGCGCCAGCAGCCAAGCCCTTGGGACTAGCGGGCGCTTAAGATACAATGAGCAGTTCTTC. It encodes CASSQALGTSGRLRYNEQFF.

The V call is TRBV10-3, the J call TRBJ2-7, with D possibly called TRBD1 or TRBD2 (5 bases each). Germline V gene data show CDR1 as ENHRY and CDR2 as SYGVKD. This CDR3 region has 13 residues. Between the trimmed V and J ends, which lost 8 bases and 3 bases, there was a span of 14 bases. CDR3 coding DNA: TGTGCCATCTCCTCGGGGCTCCTCTACGAGCAGTACTTC. It specifies CAISSGLLYEQYF.